What follows are 18 T cell receptor beta chains derived from one specimen sequenced in a study of CD8 T cells in ankylosing spondylitis. Study conclusions and caveats: Ankylosing spondylitis blood seemed to carry a telltale TCR beta motif made of about 8 highly homologous variants.

TCRdb re-derived calls from the 5' RACE reads in MiXCR, one entry per CDR3 protein. The sample records fewer than 550,000 distinct CDR3 sequences, approximately 5.3% being singletons. Their recognized antigens are unknown. The sequencing input was blood, either unsorted or a sorted T cell fraction (not recorded which). The origin of the receptors is a male donor with ankylosing spondylitis.

This clonotype has at least ten counts. This chain connects TRBV29-1 to TRBJ2-7, with unresolved D. V shed 4 bases and J shed 5 bases, with 6 bases lying between them. The CDR3 contains 10 residues. The germline V gene encodes CDR1 SQVTM and CDR2 ANQGSEA. The CDR3 spells CSVGVDEQYF. CDR3 nucleotides: TGCAGCGTTGGGGTTGACGAGCAGTACTTC.

The chain recombines TRBV6-5 with TRBJ2-1; TRBD1 is a possible D gene (6 bases). V lost 6 bases and J lost 9, with 9 bases in between. CDR1 and CDR2 (germline): MNHEY, SVGAGI. This CDR3 is 11 amino acids long. CDR3 sequence reads: CASRQGVEQFF. The CDR3 bases are TGTGCCAGCAGACAGGGCGTTGAGCAGTTCTTC.

This clonotype was picked up many times. The chain combines TRBV5-1 with TRBJ2-7; 7 bases align to TRBD1. The CDR3 is 15 amino acids. Germline-derived CDR1 and CDR2 are SGHRS and YFSETQ. The V segment lost 0 bases and the J segment 3 bases; nucleotides outside the gene matches: 6. Here the CDR3 DNA reads TGCGCCAGCAGCTTGGGATTCGGGGACAGCTACGAGCAGTACTTC. Amino acids: CASSLGFGDSYEQYF.

This clonotype was seen repeatedly, ten times or more. The CDR3: CASSSQNTGELFF. The CDR3 DNA follows: TGTGCCAGCAGCTCCCAGAACACCGGGGAGCTGTTTTTT. This chain joins TRBV5-6 and TRBJ2-2; no definite D call. Trimming removed 3 bases from V and 1 base from J, with 4 bases in between. The length of the CDR3 is 13 residues. CDR1 is SGHDT and CDR2 is YYEEEE in the germline V gene.

This clonotype was seen repeatedly, ten times or more. V gene TRBV20-1 combines with J gene TRBJ1-5; 8 bases align to TRBD1. The germline CDR1 and CDR2 sequences are DFQATT and SNEGSKA (reference sequence). With 1 base clipped from V and 7 bases from J, the junction kept 9 bases outside the gene matches. The CDR3 totals 15 residues. The CDR3 region is CSARASDRDYQPQHF. As DNA, the CDR3 is TGCAGTGCTAGAGCATCGGACAGGGATTACCAGCCCCAGCATTTT.

This chain uses TRBV27 with TRBJ2-5; weak D call: TRBD2 (6 bases). Germline V gene lookup returns CDR1 MNHEY and CDR2 SMNVEV (reference sequence). The CDR3 consists of 14 residues. The V and J ends lost 6 bases and 0 bases respectively, with 11 bases between them. The CDR3 here is CASSSRGYQETQYF. The CDR3 DNA reads as TGTGCCAGCAGCTCGCGGGGATACCAAGAGACCCAGTACTTC.

Many counts were recorded for this clonotype. The rearrangement uses TRBV20-1 and TRBJ2-5, with no clear D. Germline CDR1 reads DFQATT; CDR2 reads SNEGSKA (reference sequence). V was cut by 3 bases and J by 5 bases, with 16 bases left in between. This CDR3 is 14 amino acids long. CDR3 loop: CSASPPVSVETQYF. The CDR3, as DNA: TGCAGTGCTAGTCCCCCTGTGAGTGTGGAGACCCAGTACTTC.

This chain links TRBV11-3 with TRBJ2-1; possibly TRBD2 for D (6 bases). In germline, CDR1 is SGHNT, CDR2 YENEEA. V lost 5 bases to trimming and J lost 1 base, with 15 bases between them. The CDR3 has 16 amino acids. The CDR3 here is CASSPARAGSYNEQFF. CDR3 in DNA: TGTGCCAGCAGCCCGGCCAGGGCGGGATCCTACAATGAGCAGTTCTTC.

The sample holds many counts of this clonotype. The chain couples TRBV4-3 to TRBJ2-7; D is unclear. The CDR3 spans 14 residues. Per germline, CDR1 LGHNA and CDR2 YSLEER. V lost 5 bases and J lost 6, with 17 bases in between. The CDR3 loop reads CASSRGSELGEQYF. The CDR3 DNA follows: TGCGCCAGCAGCAGAGGCTCAGAATTGGGCGAGCAGTACTTC.

The sample holds many counts of this clonotype. This chain joins TRBV4-3 and TRBJ1-2; D ambiguous. Trimming pared 0 bases from V and 3 bases from J, leaving 11 bases between. Germline CDR1 reads LGHNA; CDR2 reads YSLEER. CDR3 length: 15 amino acids. CDR3: CASSQDLMEYYGYTF. CDR3 nucleotide sequence: TGCGCCAGCAGCCAAGATCTAATGGAATACTATGGCTACACCTTC.

This clonotype was seen ten or more times. The V and J genes are TRBV7-9 and TRBJ2-2, with a possible D match to TRBD1 (5 bases). Germline V gives CDR1 SEHNR, CDR2 FQNEAQ (reference sequence). The CDR3 spans 15 residues. V lost 4 bases to trimming and J lost 4 bases, with 13 bases between them. Here the CDR3 reads CASSSKGNGTGELFF. The CDR3 DNA is TGTGCCAGCAGCTCGAAGGGGAACGGCACCGGGGAGCTGTTTTTT.

This clonotype was recorded a few times. The chain uses TRBV20-1 and TRBJ2-3; 9 nucleotides line up with TRBD2. The CDR3 spans 16 residues. Trimming at V came to 3 bases and at J to 2 bases, leaving 9 bases not matched to a gene. In germline, CDR1 is DFQATT, CDR2 SNEGSKA (reference sequence). In nucleotides, the CDR3 is TGCAGTGCTAGTCGACTAGCGGAGCGGGCCACAGATACGCAGTATTTT. Its protein product is CSASRLAERATDTQYF.

This clonotype has a count of ten or more. The rearrangement links TRBV7-3 to TRBJ1-1, with 7 bases aligning to TRBD1. CDR1 and CDR2 (germline): SGHTA, FQGTGA. V trimming: 2 bases; J trimming: 4 bases; junction bases outside the gene matches: 7. The CDR3 is 15 amino acids. CDR3 in amino acids: CASSLRQGTITEAFF. The CDR3 coding sequence is TGTGCCAGCAGCTTACGACAGGGTACGATCACTGAAGCTTTCTTT.

This clonotype has only a few counts. Sequence at one end of the junction differs from germline and may be a read error. This rearrangement joins TRBV20-1 to TRBJ2-5, with D possibly being TRBD2 (7 bases). The germline CDR1 and CDR2 sequences are DFQATT and SNEGSKA (reference sequence). The CDR3 runs to 19 residues. CDR3 DNA sequence: TGCTGTGCTAGAGATCTTGAGGGGGGGCTTTTGTGGTCCCAAGAGACCCAGTACTTC. Translated, it gives CCARDLEGGLLWSQETQYF.

This clonotype was observed many times. CDR3 bases: TGTGCCACCAGCAGAGATCCCAGGGGAGGAGGCACTGAAGCTTTCTTT. Protein product: CATSRDPRGGGTEAFF. This sequence joins TRBV15 and TRBJ1-1, with D possibly being TRBD1 (6 bases). CDR1 and CDR2 (germline): LNHNV, YYDKDF (reference sequence). Trimming took off 0 bases at V and 4 bases at J, with 15 bases between the two ends. The CDR3 length is 16 residues.

This clonotype was detected ten times or more. The chain uses TRBV5-1 and TRBJ1-3; 7 positions agree with TRBD1. J gave up 4 bases and V 1 base, and 5 bases lay outside the gene matches. Germline CDR1 is SGHRS and CDR2 is YFSETQ. The CDR3 extends over 15 amino acids. The DNA for the CDR3 is TGCGCCAGCAGCTTGTGGCAGGGGGTCGGAAACACCATATATTTT. Its protein is CASSLWQGVGNTIYF.

This clonotype was recorded at least ten times. This rearrangement joins TRBV29-1 to TRBJ2-1; no definite D call. This CDR3 spans 13 amino acids. The V end lost 4 bases, the J end lost 0 bases, and 7 bases lay between the germline ends. Germline loops: CDR1 SQVTM, CDR2 ANQGSEA. CDR3 nucleotides: TGCAGCGTTGGGGGTCTCTCCTACAATGAGCAGTTCTTC. Translation: CSVGGLSYNEQFF.

This clonotype was counted many times. CDR3 in amino acids: CATSRAGQPQHF. CDR3 nucleotides: TGTGCCACCAGCAGAGCGGGTCAGCCCCAGCATTTT. The chain employs TRBV15 and TRBJ1-5; D remains unclear. Germline V CDR1 and CDR2: LNHNV, YYDKDF (reference sequence). The ends were cut back, 1 base at V and 6 bases at J, with 4 bases in the middle. This CDR3 has 12 residues.